The entry that follows covers one T cell receptor beta chain sequence. Its antigen is not identified. The data were taken from a study of vaccination effects on CD4 cells after COVID-19. Study summary: Wells containing approximately 2 million PBMC each were cultured with 9 to 10 IU/ml IL-2 and approximately 10 ug/ml peptides.

Repertoires were generated with immunoSEQ multiplex PCR, while TCRdb's copy carries only in-frame clones and drops some. The table lists some 31,000 clones, about 70% of them singletons. Having been cultured for about ten days, the cells underwent CD4+ T cell isolation. IL-2 medium took the place of half the medium on both days 3 and 7. This receptor was identified in a human donor who received a COVID-19 vaccine. The sample was CD4+ T cells from PBMCs cultured without peptide, taken before COVID-19 vaccination.

CDR3 coding DNA: TGCGCCAGCAGCCCAGGGCAGCGGGGTGGGGAGACCCAGTACTTC. Its translation: CASSPGQRGGETQYF. The chain links TRBV5-1 to TRBJ2-5; 7 bases are a match to TRBD2. The CDR3 runs 15 residues. Unmatched junction bases numbered 11, after V lost 4 bases and J lost 5 bases. Per the germline V gene, CDR1 is SGHRS and CDR2 is YFSETQ.